This T cell receptor (beta chain) stems from a study of control samples from healthy donors and cancer patients (dated by TCRdb to between 2020 and 2021). Library prep was done by the immunoSEQ multiplex PCR assay. TCRdb took over this immuneACCESS table, retaining in-frame rearrangements with V and J assigned. Such tables are incomplete; in checked studies, under half of the missing clones stem from an unresolved V gene, and the remainder is unexplained. The sample includes 100,000 to 150,000 clones, with around 87% observed a single time. Roughly 2.8% of the sample is in the top ten clones. The germline V gene (reference sequence) specifies MNHEY as CDR1 and SMNVEV as CDR2. From the cysteine up to the phenylalanine, the CDR3 has a length of 15 residues. Only the CDR3 portion is preserved as DNA: 45 bases, with reading frame beginning at the first base. V is pared back by 8 bases and J by 0 bases, with 14 bases lying between the germline termini.

Regarding this clone: It lacks a known antigen. Nothing much larger sits one base from this clone, and base qualities are not available.

The V and J genes are TRBV27 and TRBJ1-5; TRBD1 is a possible D gene, resting on 5 matching bases. This clonotype originated in a man aged 55 to 70 in good health. Input material: blood. Read as DNA, the sequence is TGTGCCAGCGCCGGGGGGGGGAATAGCAATCAGCCCCAGCATTTT. This encodes CASAGGGNSNQPQHF.